This TCR beta chain originates from a study of cytomegalovirus exposure and HLA in healthy donors. Whole-study results and caveats: A later analysis found most CMV-associated TCR beta chains apparently HLA-restricted. Some V segments, including TRBV6-2 and TRBV6-3, were excluded as indistinguishable. In vitro, a few CMV-associated chains proved specific for CMV antigens.

The CDR3 has 16 amino acids. Germline lookup yields CDR1 SGHDT and CDR2 YYEEEE. On this clone: Its antigen is unidentified. At one end, the junction sequence differs from germline, possibly due to a read error.

The PCR was carried out with 60 Vbeta primers and 13 Jbeta primers. Method: immunoSEQ multiplex PCR; TCRdb's copy keeps in-frame clones and lacks some. The sample lists just over 200,000 clones; approximately 80% were seen once. This clonotype was sampled from a man aged 45-65 years in good health and CMV-seronegative. This chain connects TRBV5-6 to TRBJ1-5, with D possibly being TRBD1 (5 bases). Sequencing was carried out using PBMCs. This chain's CDR3 is CASGLERGVGNQPQHF. CDR3 DNA sequence: TGTGCCAGCGGCTTGGAGCGGGGGGTAGGCAATCAGCCCCAGCATTTT.